The clone carrying this T cell receptor (beta chain) was detected a few times. The record originates from a study of blood T cell repertoires in COVID-19. Overall study context: PBMCs, B-cell-depleted T cells, or T cells provided the cDNA or gDNA that made up the material.

The CDR3 runs 16 residues. V shed 0 bases and J 7 bases; nucleotides not matched to a gene: 7. Germline V lookup: CDR1 SGHVS, CDR2 FQNEAQ. The repertoire was sequenced with immunoSEQ multiplex PCR; TCRdb's copy has only in-frame clones and lacks some. The repertoire has about 170,000 clones, around 82% of them found once; the top ten carry around 2.1%. Specimen: peripheral blood. The source is an elderly woman with acute or convalescent COVID-19. The V call is TRBV7-8, the J call TRBJ1-5; 9 nucleotides match TRBD1. The DNA for the CDR3 is TGTGCCAGCAGCTTAGCGCAGGACAGGGGTGGACAGCCCCAGCATTTT. Its protein is CASSLAQDRGGQPQHF.